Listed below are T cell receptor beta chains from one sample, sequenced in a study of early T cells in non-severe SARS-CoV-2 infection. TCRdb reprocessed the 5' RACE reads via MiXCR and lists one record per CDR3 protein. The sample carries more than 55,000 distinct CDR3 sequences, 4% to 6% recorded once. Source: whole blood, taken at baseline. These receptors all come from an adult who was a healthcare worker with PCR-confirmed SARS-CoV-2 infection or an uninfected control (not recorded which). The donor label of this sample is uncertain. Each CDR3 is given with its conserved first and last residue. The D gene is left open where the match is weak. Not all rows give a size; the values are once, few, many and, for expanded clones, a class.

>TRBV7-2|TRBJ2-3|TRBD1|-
CASSLGGQGSTDTQYF
TGTGCCAGCAGCTTAGGAGGACAGGGGAGCACAGATACGCAGTATTTT
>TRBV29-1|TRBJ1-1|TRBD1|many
CSVSWTGRTTEAFF
TGCAGCGTTAGTTGGACAGGGAGGACCACTGAAGCTTTCTTT
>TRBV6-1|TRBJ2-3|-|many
CASSGITSTSTDTQYF
TGTGCCAGCAGTGGAATAACTAGCACCAGCACAGATACGCAGTATTTT
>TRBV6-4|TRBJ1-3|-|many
CASRTDESSGNTIYF
TGTGCCAGCCGGACCGACGAAAGCTCTGGAAACACCATATATTTT
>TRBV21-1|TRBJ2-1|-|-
CASSKSIEGGLRRFF
TGTGCCAGCAGCAAATCCATTGAGGGGGGCCTACGTAGGTTCTTC
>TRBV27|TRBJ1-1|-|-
CASSSNLNTEAFF
TGTGCCAGCAGTTCAAACTTGAACACTGAAGCTTTCTTT
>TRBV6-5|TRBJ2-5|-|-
CASSYSLAENQETQYF
TGTGCCAGCAGTTACTCGTTAGCAGAGAACCAAGAGACCCAGTACTTC
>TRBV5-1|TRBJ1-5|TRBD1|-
CASSSGTGSNQPQHF
TGCGCCAGCAGCTCCGGGACAGGGTCCAATCAGCCCCAGCATTTT
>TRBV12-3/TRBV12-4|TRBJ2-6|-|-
CATETVSSGANVLTF
TGTGCCACCGAGACAGTTAGCTCTGGGGCCAACGTCCTGACTTTC
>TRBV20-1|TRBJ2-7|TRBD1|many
CSAFRTGTYEQYF
TGCAGTGCCTTCAGGACAGGGACCTACGAGCAGTACTTC
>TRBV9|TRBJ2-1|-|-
CASSPQVGGGYNEQFF
TGTGCCAGCAGCCCGCAAGTGGGGGGCGGCTACAATGAGCAGTTCTTC
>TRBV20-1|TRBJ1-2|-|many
CSAETFNYGYTF
TGCAGTGCGGAGACCTTTAACTATGGCTACACCTTC
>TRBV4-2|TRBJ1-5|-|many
CASSRYREDNQPQHF
TGTGCCAGCAGCCGATACAGGGAGGACAATCAGCCCCAGCATTTT
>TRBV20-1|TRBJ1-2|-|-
CSAQDSIIYGYTF
TGCAGTGCCCAAGACAGTATTATATATGGCTACACCTTC
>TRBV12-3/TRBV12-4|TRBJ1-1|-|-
CASSPQRTTTEAFF
TGTGCCAGCAGTCCTCAAAGGACTACCACTGAAGCTTTCTTT
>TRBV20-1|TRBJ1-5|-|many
CSARDQGSNQPQHF
TGCAGTGCTAGAGATCAAGGGAGCAATCAGCCCCAGCATTTT
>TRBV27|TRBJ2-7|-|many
CASREPPGYEQYF
TGTGCCAGCCGAGAGCCTCCGGGATACGAGCAGTACTTC
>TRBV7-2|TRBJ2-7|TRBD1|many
CASSPDRALLGEQYF
TGTGCCAGCAGCCCGGACAGGGCCCTTTTGGGCGAGCAGTACTTC
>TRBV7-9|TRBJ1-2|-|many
CASSLLDTGYGYTF
TGTGCCAGCAGCTTGCTGGACACCGGCTATGGCTACACCTTC
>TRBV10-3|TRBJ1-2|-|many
CAISERRALMRGYTF
TGTGCCATCAGTGAACGACGGGCCCTCATGAGAGGCTACACCTTC
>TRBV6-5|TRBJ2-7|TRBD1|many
CASSRTSTTGQAKEQYF
TGTGCCAGCAGTCGTACATCTACCACAGGACAGGCCAAGGAGCAGTACTTC
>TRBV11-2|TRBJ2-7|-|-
CASSLGTSYEQYF
TGTGCCAGCAGCTTAGGGACGTCCTACGAGCAGTACTTC